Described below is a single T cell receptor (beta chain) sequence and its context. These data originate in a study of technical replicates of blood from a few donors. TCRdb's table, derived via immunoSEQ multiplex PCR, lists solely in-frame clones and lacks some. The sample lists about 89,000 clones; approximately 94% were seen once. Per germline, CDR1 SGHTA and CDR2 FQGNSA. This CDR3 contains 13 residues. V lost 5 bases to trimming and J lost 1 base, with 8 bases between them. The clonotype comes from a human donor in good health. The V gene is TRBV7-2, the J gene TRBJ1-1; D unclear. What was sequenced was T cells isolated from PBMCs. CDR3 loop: CASSTRRNTEAFF. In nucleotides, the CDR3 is TGTGCCAGCAGCACTCGGAGGAACACTGAAGCTTTCTTT. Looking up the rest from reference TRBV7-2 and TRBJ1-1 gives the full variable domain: GAGVSQSPSNKVTEKGKDVELRCDPISGHTALYWYRQSLGQGLEFLIYFQGNSAPDKSGLPSDRFSAERTGGSVSTLTIQRTQQEDSAVYLCASSTRRNTEAFFGQGTRLTVV.